What follows are 20 T cell receptor beta chains derived from one specimen sequenced in a study of blood T cell repertoires in COVID-19. Some clones are missing from TCRdb's copy, which holds only in-frame ones; the method was immunoSEQ multiplex PCR. This sample has about 81,000 clones, with roughly 86% found just once. The source material was peripheral blood. The receptors shown here come from a man in his fifties or sixties with acute or convalescent COVID-19.

The chain recombines TRBV27 with TRBJ1-1, with 9 bases fitting TRBD1. The CDR3 is made up of 15 amino acids. CDR1 is MNHEY and CDR2 is SMNVEV in the germline V gene (reference sequence). The V and J ends lost 7 bases and 7 bases, in that order; junction bases with no gene match: 13. In nucleotides, the CDR3 is TGTGCCAGCACCACATCTGGGACAGGGCCCCTTGAAGCTTTCTTT. Its protein is CASTTSGTGPLEAFF.

A few counts support this clone. The gene calls are TRBV28 and TRBJ2-2; D is perhaps TRBD2 (6 bases). The V end was cut by 4 bases, the J end by 1 base, with 13 bases between. This CDR3 contains 16 residues. CDR1 and CDR2 (germline): MDHEN, SYDVKM. CDR3 nucleotides: TGTGCCAGCAGTTCTAGTCGGCGGGGGAACACCGGGGAGCTGTTTTTT. Translated, it gives CASSSSRRGNTGELFF.

This clone was seen a single time. The rearrangement links TRBV5-1 to TRBJ1-3; 9 bases align to TRBD1. The germline V gene has CDR1 SGHRS and CDR2 YFSETQ. Trimming removed 0 bases from V and 7 bases from J; junction bases left unmatched: 5. The CDR3 covers 15 residues. CDR3 amino acids: CASSLGDREVNTIYF. The CDR3 region has the DNA TGCGCCAGCAGCTTGGGGGACAGGGAAGTTAACACCATATATTTT.

The chain has TRBV7-3 and TRBJ2-7; 8 nucleotides match TRBD1. The ends lost 3 bases at V and 5 bases at J; junction bases unmatched: 6. The CDR3 has 14 amino acids. CDR1 and CDR2 from the germline V gene are SGHTA and FQGTGA. DNA for the CDR3: TGTGCCAGCAGCTTGGGACAGGCAACCAACGAGCAGTACTTC. Residues: CASSLGQATNEQYF.

This rearrangement joins TRBV7-9 to TRBJ1-6, with D perhaps matching TRBD1 (6 bases). The CDR3 consists of 13 residues. Germline CDR1 and CDR2: SEHNR and FQNEAQ (reference sequence). V was trimmed by 9 bases and J by 7 bases, leaving 13 bases between them. CDR3 amino acids: CARNRDKNSPLHF. For the CDR3, the DNA is TGTGCCAGAAACCGGGACAAAAATTCACCCCTCCACTTT.

The genes are TRBV7-9 and TRBJ2-1; a weak D match, TRBD2 (5 bases). V was pared by 0 bases and J by 0 bases, with 6 bases between. Germline V gives CDR1 SEHNR, CDR2 FQNEAQ (reference sequence). This CDR3 is built from 15 residues. The DNA for the CDR3 is TGTGCCAGCAGCTTAGCAGGGAGCTCCTACAATGAGCAGTTCTTC. Its protein is CASSLAGSSYNEQFF. The full variable domain, in which reference TRBV7-9 and TRBJ2-1 provide the parts outside the CDR3, is DTGVSQNPRHKITKRGQNVTFRCDPISEHNRLYWYRQTLGQGPEFLTYFQNEAQLEKSRLLSDRFSAERPKGSFSTLEIQRTEQGDSAMYLCASSLAGSSYNEQFFGPGTRLTVL.

The CDR3 DNA sequence: TGTGCCAGCAGTTGGGGGACAGATTCACCCCTCCACTTT. It yields the protein CASSWGTDSPLHF. V is TRBV6-5 and J is TRBJ1-6; 7 bases are shared with TRBD1. CDR3 length: 13 residues. V shed 4 bases, J shed 8 bases, and the junction held 2 bases outside the gene matches. Germline loops: CDR1 MNHEY, CDR2 SVGAGI.

This chain links TRBV5-5 with TRBJ1-2, with TRBD1 matching over 7 bases. The V gene's germline CDR1 is SGHKS and CDR2 YYEKEE (reference sequence). The CDR3 contains 12 residues. The ends lost 1 base at V and 8 bases at J; junction bases unmatched: 2. CDR3 sequence reads: CASSLTGVGYTF. DNA of the CDR3: TGTGCCAGCAGCTTGACAGGGGTAGGCTACACCTTC. The full variable domain, completed using reference TRBV5-5 and TRBJ1-2, is DAGVTQSPTHLIKTRGQQVTLRCSPISGHKSVSWYQQVLGQGPQFIFQYYEKEERGRGNFPDRFSARQFPNYSSELNVNALLLGDSALYLCASSLTGVGYTFGSGTRLTVV.

This clone was counted once. The rearrangement uses TRBV9 and TRBJ2-3, with 11 bases matching TRBD1. With 1 base clipped from V and 6 bases from J, the junction kept 4 bases outside the gene matches. CDR3 length: 15 residues. Germline V gene sequence: CDR1 SGDLS, CDR2 YYNGEE. The CDR3 nucleotides are TGTGCCAGCAGCGTATCGGGACAGGGGGGCGATACGCAGTATTTT. This gives the protein CASSVSGQGGDTQYF.

The chain recombines TRBV7-2 with TRBJ2-7, with 11 bases that match TRBD2. Germline V gene data show CDR1 as SGHTA and CDR2 as FQGNSA. V trimming: 0 bases; J trimming: 7 bases; junction bases outside the gene matches: 5. The CDR3 sequence is 15 residues long. CDR3 nucleotide sequence: TGTGCCAGCAGCTTAGCTAGCGGGAGGGTGGGTGAGCAGTACTTC. As protein: CASSLASGRVGEQYF.

This clone was detected a few times. The chain recombines TRBV6-2 or TRBV6-3 with TRBJ1-5, with TRBD1 matching 7 bases. The CDR3 sequence is 21 residues long. V was pared by 4 bases and J by 0 bases, with 21 bases of the junction left unmatched. Germline V gene sequence: CDR1 MNHEY, CDR2 SVGEGT. The CDR3 loop is CASSFTLGAEGARNSNQPQHF. The CDR3 DNA is TGTGCCAGCAGTTTTACCCTGGGGGCCGAGGGGGCCCGAAATAGCAATCAGCCCCAGCATTTT.

The chain uses TRBV6-5 and TRBJ1-1; D not certain. The CDR3 runs to 11 residues. Germline V CDR1 and CDR2: MNHEY, SVGAGI. Trimming left V 8 bases short and J 3 bases short, with 7 bases between. The CDR3 region has the DNA TGTGCCAGCCTCCCTGACACTGAAGCTTTCTTT. Translating it yields CASLPDTEAFF.

This chain uses TRBV5-6 with TRBJ1-5, with a weak D call TRBD1 (6 bases). The V and J ends lost 4 bases and 5 bases respectively, with 22 bases between them. There are 17 residues in the CDR3. Germline CDR1 is SGHDT and CDR2 is YYEEEE. DNA of the CDR3: TGTGCCAGCAGCGCCCAGGTTACGGGACACCGCTATCAGCCCCAGCATTTT. Its translation: CASSAQVTGHRYQPQHF.

The genes are TRBV19 and TRBJ2-5, with 9 bases matching TRBD1. Germline CDR1 is LNHDA and CDR2 is SQIVND (reference sequence). The CDR3 loop spans 15 amino acids. The ends lost 3 bases at V and 4 bases at J; junction bases unmatched: 6. In DNA, the CDR3 is TGTGCCAGTAGTATGAGGGGACAGGGACTAGAGACCCAGTACTTC. Protein: CASSMRGQGLETQYF.

The V gene is TRBV12-3 or TRBV12-4, the J gene TRBJ1-2, with D hard to call. There are 13 residues in the CDR3. The V gene lost 8 bases and the J gene lost 8 bases, with 18 bases spanning the gap. The CDR3 region is CASGGAGWFGYTF. In DNA form, the CDR3 reads TGTGCCAGCGGAGGTGCTGGGTGGTTCGGCTACACCTTC.

The gene calls are TRBV9 and TRBJ2-1, with 8 positions matching TRBD1. Germline CDR1 is SGDLS and CDR2 is YYNGEE. The V gene end was trimmed by 3 bases and the J gene end by 10 bases; junction bases not matched to a gene: 3. This CDR3 contains 12 residues. As DNA, the CDR3 is TGTGCCAGCAGCGGGACAGGGACCGAGCAGTTCTTC. Its protein product is CASSGTGTEQFF.

This clone occurred a few times. The genes are TRBV5-8 and TRBJ2-5, with D unresolved. Trimming removed 0 bases at V and 5 bases at J, with 14 bases between. The CDR3 runs 15 residues. The V gene's germline CDR1 is SGHTS and CDR2 YDEGEE. The CDR3 loop reads CASSLALTFRETQYF. CDR3 nucleotide sequence: TGTGCCAGCAGCTTGGCCTTGACCTTCAGGGAGACCCAGTACTTC. The full variable domain, rest sourced from reference TRBV5-8 and TRBJ2-5, is EAGVTQSPTHLIKTRGQQATLRCSPISGHTSVYWYQQALGLGLQFLLWYDEGEERNRGNFPPRFSGRQFPNYSSELNVNALELEDSALYLCASSLALTFRETQYFGPGTRLLVL.

The chain has TRBV18 and TRBJ1-1; possibly TRBD1 for D (5 bases). CDR3 length: 13 residues. V dropped 0 bases and J dropped 11 bases, with 13 bases sitting between them. Germline V CDR1 and CDR2: KGHSH, LQKENI. The CDR3 spells CASSPPTRESAFF. DNA for the CDR3: TGTGCCAGCTCACCACCGACCAGGGAAAGCGCTTTCTTT. The entire variable domain, with the rest obtained from reference TRBV18 and TRBJ1-1, is as follows: NAGVMQNPRHLVRRRGQEARLRCSPMKGHSHVYWYRQLPEEGLKFMVYLQKENIIDESGMPKERFSAEFPKEGPSILRIQQVVRGDSAAYFCASSPPTRESAFFGQGTRLTVV.

The rearrangement uses TRBV19 and TRBJ2-2; TRBD2 aligns across 15 bases. The CDR3 has 18 residues. V trimming: 7 bases; J trimming: 4 bases; junction bases outside the gene matches: 10. From germline, CDR1 is LNHDA and CDR2 SQIVND (reference sequence). CDR3 residues: CASNRGLAGGRGTGELFF. CDR3 coding DNA: TGTGCCAGTAACCGGGGACTAGCGGGGGGACGGGGCACCGGGGAGCTGTTTTTT. The whole variable domain, remainder taken from reference TRBV19 and TRBJ2-2, is DGGITQSPKYLFRKEGQNVTLSCEQNLNHDAMYWYRQDPGQGLRLIYYSQIVNDFQKGDIAEGYSVSREKKESFPLTVTSAQKNPTAFYLCASNRGLAGGRGTGELFFGEGSRLTVL.

The V and J genes are TRBV5-5 and TRBJ2-5, with 13 positions matching TRBD2. This CDR3 is built from 17 residues. The germline V gene encodes CDR1 SGHKS and CDR2 YYEKEE (reference sequence). J lost 4 bases, V lost 0 bases, and 6 bases had no gene match. The CDR3 DNA reads TGTGCCAGCAGCTTGGTTGGGACTAGCGGGGTGGGAGAGACCCAGTACTTC. This translates into CASSLVGTSGVGETQYF.